This TCR beta chain appears in the sequencing data of a study of cytomegalovirus exposure and HLA in healthy donors. The study ran its PCR with 60 Vbeta and 13 Jbeta primers. Some clones are missing from TCRdb's copy, which holds only in-frame ones; the method was immunoSEQ multiplex PCR. The profile shows roughly 120,000 clones, around 68% of them singletons. In this sample, this clone turned up a few times. Its antigen is undetermined. CDR3 length: 11 residues. With 3 bases removed from V and 6 bases from J, the gap between germline ends came to 6 bases. Germline V gene data show CDR1 as MGHDK and CDR2 as SYGVNS. General study results and limits: Earlier analysis looked at TCR beta V segments, and most were productive about 90% or about 30% of the time. The investigators catalogued 164 TCR beta chains as cytomegalovirus-associated. A missense variant in DCLRE1C was later tied to TCR beta V- and J-gene trimming.

The chain is built from TRBV25-1 and TRBJ2-7, with D possibly being TRBD2 (5 bases). The source of this sequence is a woman in her forties or fifties in good health and CMV-seropositive. Material for sequencing was PBMCs. The CDR3 spells CASSEAGEQYF. The CDR3 coding sequence is TGTGCCAGCAGTGAGGCGGGCGAGCAGTACTTC.